This T cell receptor (beta chain) was found in a study of cytomegalovirus exposure and HLA in healthy donors. Germline CDR1 is LNHDA and CDR2 is SQIVND (reference sequence). The CDR3 covers 15 residues. Trimming took 1 base from V and 0 from J, leaving 8 bases between them. The PCR employed 60 Vbeta primers together with 13 Jbeta primers. TCRdb's copy holds only in-frame clones and misses some; the assay was immunoSEQ multiplex PCR. The repertoire includes about 70,000 clones, around 91% of them detected once, and about an eighth sits in the top ten. This rearrangement joins TRBV19 to TRBJ2-3, with D possibly matching TRBD2 (5 bases). The clonotype comes from a woman under 40 in good health and CMV-seropositive. Sequencing was done on a sample of PBMCs. CDR3 residues: CASSIGGGSTDTQYF. In DNA form, the CDR3 reads TGTGCCAGTAGTATAGGTGGCGGGAGCACAGATACGCAGTATTTT.